The 24 T cell receptor beta chains below were found in one sample sequenced in a study of OX40 agonist ivuxolimab in advanced cancers. Only in-frame clones appear in the TCRdb table, and some are missing; sequencing was by immunoSEQ multiplex PCR. This sample yields about 88,000 clones, of which around 85% are seen a single time; 0.2% to 0.25% belongs to the top ten. The specimen was CD4+ or CD8+ T cells sorted from blood, collected in a trial of the OX40 agonist ivuxolimab. These receptors originate from an adult with an advanced solid tumor such as melanoma, head and neck, liver or kidney cancer.

A single count supports this clone. The chain joins TRBV2 to TRBJ2-1; D remains unclear. This CDR3 has 13 amino acids. Germline CDR1 and CDR2: SNHLY and FYNNEI. Trimming pared 0 bases from V and 10 bases from J, leaving 10 bases between. CDR3 coding DNA: TGTGCCAGCAGTGAAGCTGGGATAGGGGAGCAGTTCTTC. Amino acid sequence: CASSEAGIGEQFF.

The chain couples TRBV9 to TRBJ2-1; 13 bases line up with TRBD2. The CDR3 spans 14 residues. Losses at the gene ends were 4 bases for V and 13 bases for J; bases not matched to a gene: 8. CDR1 and CDR2 from the germline V gene are SGDLS and YYNGEE. The CDR3 protein is CASSFRTSGSEQFF. Here the CDR3 DNA reads TGTGCCAGCAGCTTCCGGACTAGCGGGAGTGAACAGTTCTTC. The full variable domain, rest sourced from reference TRBV9 and TRBJ2-1, is DSGVTQTPKHLITATGQRVTLRCSPRSGDLSVYWYQQSLDQGLQFLIQYYNGEERAKGNILERFSAQQFPDLHSELNLSSLELGDSALYFCASSFRTSGSEQFFGPGTRLTVL.

This clone was recorded only once. The chain has TRBV6-1 and TRBJ1-1; D not certain. Germline V lookup: CDR1 MNHNS, CDR2 SASEGT. Trimming took 1 base from V and 1 from J, leaving 7 bases between them. The CDR3 length is 14 residues. The CDR3 loop reads CASSEVRGNTEAFF. The CDR3 DNA reads as TGTGCCAGCAGTGAAGTTAGAGGGAACACTGAAGCTTTCTTT.

The V gene is TRBV5-1, the J gene TRBJ2-3; TRBD2 matches at 8 bases. Germline lookup yields CDR1 SGHRS and CDR2 YFSETQ. The CDR3 extends over 16 amino acids. Losses at the gene ends were 1 base for V and 5 bases for J; bases not matched to a gene: 9. The DNA for the CDR3 is TGCGCCAGCAGCTTGTTCGGTAGCGGGGTCGGAGATACGCAGTATTTT. Protein sequence: CASSLFGSGVGDTQYF. Complete variable domain (other parts from reference TRBV5-1 and TRBJ2-3): KAGVTQTPRYLIKTRGQQVTLSCSPISGHRSVSWYQQTPGQGLQFLFEYFSETQRNKGNFPGRFSGRQFSNSRSEMNVSTLELGDSALYLCASSLFGSGVGDTQYFGPGTRLTVL.

CDR3 in DNA: TGCGCCAGCACCCCCAGCGGGGGGAATGGGGCCAACGTCCTGACTTTC. Encoded protein: CASTPSGGNGANVLTF. This chain uses TRBV5-1 with TRBJ2-6, with 9 bases fitting TRBD2. The CDR3 contains 16 residues. Germline V gives CDR1 SGHRS, CDR2 YFSETQ. Germline trimming cut 6 bases from V and 3 bases from J; bases unmatched to any gene: 7.

V is TRBV5-6 and J is TRBJ2-2; TRBD2 might be the D (7 bases). This CDR3 spans 17 amino acids. Per germline, CDR1 SGHDT and CDR2 YYEEEE. Trimming cost V 0 bases and J 3 bases, with 15 bases left between them. CDR3 residues: CASSLAGASGYTGELFF. In DNA form, the CDR3 reads TGTGCCAGCAGCTTGGCGGGGGCTAGCGGCTACACCGGGGAGCTGTTTTTT.

The chain links TRBV4-1 to TRBJ2-1, with D maybe TRBD2 (8 bases). Per germline, CDR1 MGHRA and CDR2 YSYEKL. The CDR3 contains 18 residues. V was cut by 6 bases and J by 3 bases, with 24 bases left in between. CDR3 in DNA: TGCGCCAGCAGTAAAGGGGGCGATCTAACTAGCGGCTACAATGAGCAGTTCTTC. It specifies CASSKGGDLTSGYNEQFF.

This rearrangement joins TRBV18 to TRBJ1-2, with no clear D. V lost 6 bases and J lost 3, with 17 bases in between. The length of the CDR3 is 15 residues. Germline CDR1 KGHSH, CDR2 LQKENI. The CDR3 bases are TGTGCCAGCTCCGCCGGTTCCCTCCAGGACTATGGCTACACCTTC. Amino acid sequence: CASSAGSLQDYGYTF. Drawing the rest from reference TRBV18 and TRBJ1-2, the complete variable domain is NAGVMQNPRHLVRRRGQEARLRCSPMKGHSHVYWYRQLPEEGLKFMVYLQKENIIDESGMPKERFSAEFPKEGPSILRIQQVVRGDSAAYFCASSAGSLQDYGYTFGSGTRLTVV.

The chain combines TRBV6-1 with TRBJ1-1; possible D gene TRBD1, 6 bases. The V end was cut by 1 base, the J end by 1 base, with 7 bases between. Germline values: CDR1 MNHNS, CDR2 SASEGT. The CDR3 covers 14 residues. CDR3: CASSEVQGNTEAFF. The CDR3 DNA follows: TGTGCCAGCAGTGAAGTACAGGGGAACACTGAAGCTTTCTTT.

The rearrangement uses TRBV6-1 and TRBJ1-1; no definite D call. The CDR3 is 11 residues long. Trimming took 5 bases from V and 8 from J, leaving 9 bases between them. CDR1 and CDR2 from the germline V gene are MNHNS and SASEGT. CDR3 region: CASSPITEAFF. For the CDR3, the DNA is TGTGCCAGCAGTCCAATCACAGAAGCTTTCTTT.

The CDR3 loop reads CASSESRQGRGNEQFF. CDR3 nucleotide sequence: TGCGCCAGCAGTGAGTCAAGACAGGGTAGAGGAAATGAGCAGTTCTTC. The chain has TRBV10-2 and TRBJ2-1; 7 bases align to TRBD1. Germline-derived CDR1 and CDR2 are WSHSY and SAAADI. The CDR3 has 16 amino acids. Trimming took 0 bases from V and 7 from J; bases not matched to a gene: 9.

The chain recombines TRBV5-5 with TRBJ1-4; weak D call: TRBD1 (6 bases). The CDR3 is 16 amino acids. CDR1 and CDR2 from the germline V gene are SGHKS and YYEKEE (reference sequence). Trimming removed 3 bases from V and 4 bases from J, with 16 bases in between. CDR3 amino acids: CASSSTHGGNNEKLFF. CDR3 sequence (DNA): TGTGCCAGCAGCTCAACCCACGGGGGCAATAATGAAAAACTGTTTTTT.

The CDR3 DNA reads as TGCGCCAGCAGCTCCCTCCCAACAGGGGGCGCAACACGCGAGCAGTACGTC. Translating gives CASSSLPTGGATREQYV. The chain links TRBV5-1 to TRBJ2-7, with 9 bases lining up with TRBD1. The junction had 16 bases not matched to a gene; V was cut back by 3 bases and J by 6 bases. This CDR3 has 17 amino acids. Germline V gene data show CDR1 as SGHRS and CDR2 as YFSETQ.

The chain has TRBV9 and TRBJ1-2; D is unclear. This CDR3 region has 14 residues. CDR1 SGDLS and CDR2 YYNGEE come from the germline V gene. V was cut by 3 bases and J by 1 base, with 10 bases left in between. The CDR3 loop is CASSARAYNYGYTF. The CDR3 coding sequence is TGTGCCAGCAGCGCGCGGGCCTATAACTATGGCTACACCTTC.

The genes are TRBV7-2 and TRBJ2-3, with D uncertain. CDR1 and CDR2 (germline): SGHTA, FQGNSA. CDR3 size: 13 residues. Trimming took off 2 bases at V and 5 bases at J, with 8 bases between the two ends. The CDR3 sequence is CASSLSGGDTQYF. CDR3 sequence (DNA): TGTGCCAGCAGCTTATCGGGTGGAGATACGCAGTATTTT.

The table lists this clone with a count of one. DNA for the CDR3: TGCGCCAGCAGCGCTACTACCGGGGGAACAATGGCTTTCTTT. Protein: CASSATTGGTMAFF. The chain combines TRBV5-1 with TRBJ1-1; tentatively, D is TRBD1 (5 bases). The CDR3 extends over 14 amino acids. Trimming took off 4 bases at V and 11 bases at J, with 21 bases between the two ends. Germline V CDR1 and CDR2: SGHRS, YFSETQ.

V usage is TRBV5-1 and J usage is TRBJ2-4; D gene unclear. With 0 bases removed from V and 0 bases from J, the gap between germline ends came to 7 bases. CDR1 is SGHRS, CDR2 YFSETQ, per germline. This CDR3 has 15 residues. CDR3 amino acids: CASSLGQQAKNIQYF. In DNA, the CDR3 is TGCGCCAGCAGCTTGGGTCAGCAAGCCAAAAACATTCAGTACTTC.

The rearrangement uses TRBV6-1 and TRBJ1-1; D is unclear. Germline values: CDR1 MNHNS, CDR2 SASEGT. This CDR3 is 17 amino acids long. V lost 0 bases, J lost 1 base, and 15 bases lay in between. The CDR3 loop reads CASSEARFLRANTEAFF. In DNA form, the CDR3 reads TGTGCCAGCAGTGAAGCGCGGTTTTTGAGGGCGAACACTGAAGCTTTCTTT.

The chain has TRBV4-1 and TRBJ2-3, with 11 bases identical to TRBD2. This CDR3 contains 16 residues. Germline CDR1 and CDR2: MGHRA and YSYEKL. J gave up 6 bases and V 3 bases, and 8 bases lay outside the gene matches. CDR3 in amino acids: CASSQTIAGGPDTQYF. CDR3 coding DNA: TGCGCCAGCAGCCAGACCATAGCGGGAGGGCCGGATACGCAGTATTTT.

The J gene is TRBJ1-3, the V gene TRBV6-5; the D is unclear. Germline V gene data show CDR1 as MNHEY and CDR2 as SVGAGI. The CDR3 extends over 14 amino acids. V dropped 6 bases and J dropped 4 bases, with 13 bases sitting between them. DNA for the CDR3: TGTGCCAGCAGCCAAACCTTTGAAGGAAACACCATATATTTT. Translated, it gives CASSQTFEGNTIYF.

The chain couples TRBV5-1 to TRBJ2-6; D not resolved. CDR1 is SGHRS, CDR2 YFSETQ, per germline. The CDR3 consists of 16 residues. V was clipped by 0 bases and J by 0 bases, with 7 bases between them. CDR3 sequence reads: CASSLEGSSGANVLTF. The DNA for the CDR3 is TGCGCCAGCAGCTTGGAAGGAAGCTCTGGGGCCAACGTCCTGACTTTC.

Written as DNA, the CDR3 is TGTGCCAGCAGTAGCGGGGCCTACAATGAGCAGTTCTTC. Its translation: CASSSGAYNEQFF. The chain links TRBV7-8 to TRBJ2-1; 8 nucleotides match TRBD2. Germline V gene data show CDR1 as SGHVS and CDR2 as FQNEAQ. This CDR3 is 13 amino acids long. J was trimmed by 2 bases and V by 6 bases; bases with no gene match: 0.

This rearrangement joins TRBV29-1 to TRBJ1-3; the D gene is possibly TRBD1 (5 bases). The CDR3 spans 14 residues. Trimming removed 0 bases at V and 4 bases at J, with 10 bases between. The germline V gene encodes CDR1 SQVTM and CDR2 ANQGSEA. CDR3: CSVEDVNRGNTIYF. The CDR3 region has the DNA TGCAGCGTTGAAGATGTAAACAGGGGAAACACCATATATTTT.

The rearrangement links TRBV28 to TRBJ1-2, with TRBD1 as a possible D gene (5 bases). Trimming shortened V by 4 bases and J by 8 bases, and 14 bases separated the two germline ends. CDR1 is MDHEN and CDR2 is SYDVKM in the germline V gene. This CDR3 is built from 13 residues. The CDR3 region is CASSSRDFVGYTF. In DNA form, the CDR3 reads TGTGCCAGCAGTTCCCGGGACTTTGTGGGCTACACCTTC.